This TCR beta chain was recovered during a study of blood T cell repertoires in COVID-19. In its sample, this clone was seen once. Profiling relied on immunoSEQ multiplex PCR, and the TCRdb table lists in-frame clones only, not all of them. The repertoire holds about 180,000 clones, roughly 89% seen once, with around 2% in the top ten. Sample: PBMCs or T cells enriched from blood (not recorded which). The receptor was isolated from a woman in her thirties or forties with acute COVID-19.

The CDR3 coding sequence is TGTGCCAGCAGTTTACTCGCGGGACAGTCGAACACTGAAGCTTTCTTT. It encodes CASSLLAGQSNTEAFF. The chain joins TRBV27 to TRBJ1-1; 7 nucleotides line up with TRBD1. This CDR3 spans 16 amino acids. V was clipped by 2 bases and J by 1 base; unmatched bases: 7. Germline assignment: CDR1 MNHEY and CDR2 SMNVEV (reference sequence).